The clone carrying this T cell receptor beta chain showed up just once. The antigen remains unidentified. The CDR3 consists of 13 residues. Trimming stripped 11 bases from V and 4 bases from J, with 17 bases between. The germline V gene encodes CDR1 SEHNR and CDR2 FQNEAQ (reference sequence). The data stem from a study of cytotoxic CD8 clonotypes in ibrutinib-treated CLL. About the study: Timing of response sample collection was a median approximately twelve months after treatment start, with a range of 6 to 36.

The study's findings and limits: Public clonotypes, an uncommon group, contracted or remained stable on treatment.

Sequencing used immunoSEQ multiplex PCR; TCRdb keeps in-frame clones, though not all of them. This sample has about 84,000 clones; roughly 86% occur once, and the top ten carry under 6.5%. This clonotype was sampled from a human donor with chronic lymphocytic leukemia. The J gene is TRBJ1-1, the V gene TRBV7-9; D is undetermined. Sequencing was performed on PBMCs, taken before ibrutinib treatment. In DNA form, the CDR3 reads TGTGCCCAACAGCTTAGTGGCGGCACTGAAGCTTTCTTT. This gives the protein CAQQLSGGTEAFF.